At least ten counts were recorded for the clone carrying this T cell receptor beta chain. Its antigen is not known. Uncontrolled infection, other autoimmune disease, pregnancy or lactation barred patients from enrollment. The data were obtained in a study of T cells in Graves' hyperthyroidism and ophthalmopathy. The study, taken as a whole, reports: In the blood, most expanded thyroid clonotypes above 0.001 appeared as well.

V was shortened by 5 bases and J by 5 bases, with 12 bases between the two germline ends. In germline, CDR1 is MNHEY, CDR2 SVGEGT. The CDR3 sequence is 13 residues long. TCR beta CDR3 regions were amplified from RNA transcripts. Primed by the HTBI set, a first-round RT-PCR was run on the TCR CDR3. TCRdb redid the calling of the multiplex PCR reads with MiXCR, one entry per CDR3 protein. Of some 760,000 distinct CDR3 sequences listed, 14% are singletons. The TCR sequence derives from a woman younger than 35 with Graves' hyperthyroidism. The chain carries TRBV6-2 or TRBV6-3 and TRBJ1-2; D uncertain. Sequencing input: blood. The CDR3 coding sequence is TGTGCCAGCAGTGGGTCAGACCGGTATGGCTACACCTTC. Translated, it gives CASSGSDRYGYTF.